The 26 T cell receptor beta chains in this list originate from one sample, sequenced in a study of OX40 agonist ivuxolimab in advanced cancers. Some clones are missing from TCRdb's copy, which holds only in-frame ones; the method was immunoSEQ multiplex PCR. The data contain 30,000 to 40,000 clones, about 90% of them singletons. The material sequenced was CD4+ or CD8+ T cells sorted from blood, taken in a trial of the OX40 agonist ivuxolimab. These receptors all stem from an adult with an advanced solid tumor such as melanoma, head and neck, liver or kidney cancer.

The chain uses TRBV27 and TRBJ2-2, with D unclear. CDR1 is MNHEY, CDR2 SMNVEV, per germline (reference sequence). Trimming removed 8 bases at V and 2 bases at J, with 6 bases between. The CDR3 is 12 amino acids. CDR3 sequence: CASAGNTGELFF. DNA of the CDR3: TGTGCCAGCGCAGGAAACACCGGGGAGCTGTTTTTT.

The V and J genes are TRBV4-2 and TRBJ2-1; perhaps TRBD1 as D (6 bases). Per the germline V gene, CDR1 is LGHNA and CDR2 is YNFKEQ. The ends were cut back, 1 base at V and 1 base at J, with 14 bases in the middle. The CDR3 is 17 residues long. CDR3 protein: CASSQVRGLGSYNEQFF. The DNA for the CDR3 is TGTGCCAGCAGCCAAGTCAGGGGTTTGGGATCCTACAATGAGCAGTTCTTC.

The chain recombines TRBV30 with TRBJ1-1; 7 bases align to TRBD1. The CDR3 length is 11 residues. Trimming cost V 5 bases and J 7 bases; bases outside gene matches: 4. Per germline, CDR1 GTSNPN and CDR2 SVGIG (reference sequence). The CDR3 loop is CAWDRVVEAFF. DNA of the CDR3: TGTGCCTGGGACAGGGTAGTTGAAGCTTTCTTT.

The CDR3 sequence is CASSPGTIYEQYF. CDR3 bases: TGTGCCAGCAGTCCCGGGACAATCTACGAGCAGTACTTC. The gene calls are TRBV5-8 and TRBJ2-7; a weak D match, TRBD1 (6 bases). The V gene's germline CDR1 is SGHTS and CDR2 YDEGEE. The CDR3 extends over 13 amino acids. The V and J ends lost 5 bases and 3 bases respectively, with 12 bases between them.

J is TRBJ2-3 and V is TRBV6-4; tentatively, D is TRBD1 (7 bases). Trimming shortened V by 0 bases and J by 5 bases, and 15 bases separated the two germline ends. Germline CDR1 reads MRHNA; CDR2 reads SNTAGT. The CDR3 consists of 16 residues. CDR3 region: CASSDSAGGQGDTQYF. The CDR3 coding sequence is TGTGCCAGCAGTGACTCGGCAGGGGGGCAAGGAGATACGCAGTATTTT.

V gene TRBV5-6 combines with J gene TRBJ2-7; D is uncertain. V lost 0 bases to trimming and J lost 0 bases, with 10 bases between them. Germline assignment: CDR1 SGHDT and CDR2 YYEEEE. This CDR3 is 15 amino acids long. CDR3: CASSLGSPLSYEQYF. The CDR3 DNA follows: TGTGCCAGCAGCTTGGGCAGCCCCCTCTCCTACGAGCAGTACTTC.

The V gene is TRBV28, the J gene TRBJ2-3, with unresolved D. This CDR3 has 15 amino acids. The ends were cut back, 4 bases at V and 2 bases at J, with 13 bases in the middle. Germline V gene sequence: CDR1 MDHEN, CDR2 SYDVKM. The CDR3 loop is CASSSYSWTTDTQYF. The CDR3 DNA follows: TGTGCCAGCAGTTCCTACTCCTGGACCACAGATACGCAGTATTTT. Drawing the rest from reference TRBV28 and TRBJ2-3, the complete variable domain is DVKVTQSSRYLVKRTGEKVFLECVQDMDHENMFWYRQDPGLGLRLIYFSYDVKMKEKGDIPEGYSVSREKKERFSLILESASTNQTSMYLCASSSYSWTTDTQYFGPGTRLTVL.

The chain carries TRBV11-2 and TRBJ2-7, with TRBD1 matching 9 bases. The trim removed 3 bases at V and 4 bases at J, leaving 10 bases unmatched. The CDR3 is made up of 16 amino acids. The germline V gene has CDR1 SGHAT and CDR2 FQNNGV. In DNA, the CDR3 is TGTGCCAGCAGCTTCGCCGTTTGGACAGGGGAATACGAGCAGTACTTC. Translating gives CASSFAVWTGEYEQYF.

The sample holds one count of this clone. Distinct nucleotide sequences in the sample also encode this CDR3. The genes are TRBV5-6 and TRBJ1-5; 9 nucleotides match TRBD1. With 0 bases clipped from V and 5 bases from J, the junction kept 3 bases outside the gene matches. The CDR3 is made up of 15 amino acids. Germline V gene data show CDR1 as SGHDT and CDR2 as YYEEEE. CDR3 sequence reads: CASSLAGQGDQPQHF. In DNA, the CDR3 is TGTGCCAGCAGCTTGGCGGGACAGGGAGATCAGCCCCAGCATTTT. The whole variable domain, remainder taken from reference TRBV5-6 and TRBJ1-5, is DAGVTQSPTHLIKTRGQQVTLRCSPKSGHDTVSWYQQALGQGPQFIFQYYEEEERQRGNFPDRFSGHQFPNYSSELNVNALLLGDSALYLCASSLAGQGDQPQHFGDGTRLSIL.

The chain employs TRBV18 and TRBJ2-2; possible D gene TRBD2, 6 bases. This CDR3 is 17 amino acids long. Germline-derived CDR1 and CDR2 are KGHSH and LQKENI. With 2 bases removed from V and 2 bases from J, the gap between germline ends came to 15 bases. CDR3 coding DNA: TGTGCCAGCTCACCAGAACTAGGGAGGCCTAACACCGGGGAGCTGTTTTTT. Its protein product is CASSPELGRPNTGELFF.

This clone has only a few counts. This sequence joins TRBV9 and TRBJ2-1; the match to TRBD1 covers 7 bases. The CDR3 loop spans 16 amino acids. Germline trimming cut 4 bases from V and 0 bases from J; bases unmatched to any gene: 7. Per germline, CDR1 SGDLS and CDR2 YYNGEE. CDR3 in DNA: TGTGCCAGCAGCCCCTCGACAGGGAACTCCTACAATGAGCAGTTCTTC. Residues: CASSPSTGNSYNEQFF.

This chain joins TRBV6-6 and TRBJ2-7, with D tentatively TRBD1 (6 bases). The V end lost 0 bases, the J end lost 3 bases, and 9 bases lay between the germline ends. The CDR3 consists of 14 residues. CDR1 and CDR2 from the germline V gene are MNHNY and SVGAGI (reference sequence). For the CDR3, the DNA is TGTGCCAGCAGTTACTCGATGGACAGCTACGAGCAGTACTTC. It codes for CASSYSMDSYEQYF.

The rearrangement links TRBV29-1 to TRBJ2-7; TRBD1 is a possible D gene (6 bases). The CDR3 is made up of 12 amino acids. Germline-derived CDR1 and CDR2 are SQVTM and ANQGSEA. V lost 5 bases and J 2 bases, leaving 10 bases between the germline ends. CDR3 nucleotides: TGCAGCGTTAGGGACACAGCCTACGAGCAGTACTTC. This gives the protein CSVRDTAYEQYF.

The gene calls are TRBV19 and TRBJ2-7; no firm D call. Germline CDR1 is LNHDA and CDR2 is SQIVND (reference sequence). The CDR3 loop spans 14 amino acids. V was shortened by 7 bases and J by 1 base, with 14 bases between the two germline ends. The CDR3 region is CASTPRFGSYEQYF. CDR3 in DNA: TGTGCCAGTACCCCCAGGTTCGGGTCCTACGAGCAGTACTTC.

V usage is TRBV9 and J usage is TRBJ2-1, with TRBD2 matching 7 bases. Germline-derived CDR1 and CDR2 are SGDLS and YYNGEE. This CDR3 is 14 amino acids long. The J segment lost 8 bases and the V segment lost 0 bases, leaving 5 bases of the junction unmatched. CDR3 region: CASSVAGGVDEQFF. As DNA, the CDR3 is TGTGCCAGCAGCGTAGCTGGGGGGGTCGATGAGCAGTTCTTC.

The genes are TRBV30 and TRBJ2-5, with 8 positions matching TRBD2. Per germline, CDR1 GTSNPN and CDR2 SVGIG (reference sequence). The junction had 4 bases not matched to a gene; V was cut back by 0 bases and J by 1 base. The CDR3 length is 15 residues. The CDR3, as DNA: TGTGCCTGGAGTGTGGGTCTAGCGGGCCAAGAGACCCAGTACTTC. It specifies CAWSVGLAGQETQYF.

The chain has TRBV7-9 and TRBJ2-2, with 12 bases aligning to TRBD2. J was trimmed by 8 bases and V by 4 bases; bases with no gene match: 8. CDR3 length: 16 residues. CDR1 is SEHNR, CDR2 FQNEAQ, per germline (reference sequence). In DNA, the CDR3 is TGTGCCAGCAGCTCCCTAGCGGGAGGGACGGTAGGGGAGCTGTTTTTT. This translates into CASSSLAGGTVGELFF. Complete variable domain (other parts from reference TRBV7-9 and TRBJ2-2): DTGVSQNPRHKITKRGQNVTFRCDPISEHNRLYWYRQTLGQGPEFLTYFQNEAQLEKSRLLSDRFSAERPKGSFSTLEIQRTEQGDSAMYLCASSSLAGGTVGELFFGEGSRLTVL.

This clone was picked up a small number of times. The genes are TRBV6-1 and TRBJ2-5, with D possibly TRBD1 on 7 matching bases. The CDR3 is 15 amino acids. Per germline, CDR1 MNHNS and CDR2 SASEGT. Trimming took off 1 base at V and 5 bases at J, with 14 bases between the two ends. Written as DNA, the CDR3 is TGTGCCAGCAGTGAAGGGACAGGAGGGTTGGAGACCCAGTACTTC. This translates into CASSEGTGGLETQYF.

This clone was recorded once. This chain connects TRBV9 to TRBJ2-2; 14 bases line up with TRBD2. The CDR3 is 18 residues long. With 2 bases clipped from V and 2 bases from J, the junction kept 5 bases outside the gene matches. Per the germline V gene, CDR1 is SGDLS and CDR2 is YYNGEE. The CDR3 is CASSVGTSGRLNTGELFF. As DNA, the CDR3 is TGTGCCAGCAGCGTGGGGACTAGCGGGAGACTAAACACCGGGGAGCTGTTTTTT. The full variable domain, rest sourced from reference TRBV9 and TRBJ2-2, is DSGVTQTPKHLITATGQRVTLRCSPRSGDLSVYWYQQSLDQGLQFLIQYYNGEERAKGNILERFSAQQFPDLHSELNLSSLELGDSALYFCASSVGTSGRLNTGELFFGEGSRLTVL.

The chain has TRBV27 and TRBJ2-5; weak D call: TRBD1 (5 bases). The CDR3 has 14 amino acids. V lost 5 bases and J 4 bases, leaving 14 bases between the germline ends. Germline V gene sequence: CDR1 MNHEY, CDR2 SMNVEV (reference sequence). The DNA of the CDR3 is TGTGCCAGCAGTCAGTCAGGGTCGGGAGAGACCCAGTACTTC. This gives the protein CASSQSGSGETQYF.

The chain employs TRBV19 and TRBJ2-1; D ambiguous. The CDR3 consists of 14 residues. V was trimmed by 7 bases and J by 7 bases, leaving 17 bases between them. CDR1 LNHDA and CDR2 SQIVND come from the germline V gene (reference sequence). CDR3 nucleotides: TGTGCCAGTATGAGCACCGCTTTAGAGAATGAGCAGTTCTTC. Its translation: CASMSTALENEQFF.

The genes are TRBV30 and TRBJ1-4, with a possible D match to TRBD1 (6 bases). Germline CDR1 is GTSNPN and CDR2 is SVGIG (reference sequence). CDR3 length equals 14 residues. V was pared by 7 bases and J by 3 bases, with 15 bases between. The DNA of the CDR3 is TGTGCCTTAACCCGGAGGGGGGCTAATGAAAAACTGTTTTTT. Translation: CALTRRGANEKLFF.

This clone was detected once. The V call is TRBV27, the J call TRBJ2-2; D gene unclear. Looked up from germline, CDR1 is MNHEY and CDR2 is SMNVEV (reference sequence). This CDR3 contains 12 residues. V dropped 3 bases and J dropped 1 base, with 0 bases sitting between them. The CDR3 bases are TGTGCCAGCAGTTTGAACACCGGGGAGCTGTTTTTT. Translated: CASSLNTGELFF.

The V gene is TRBV2, the J gene TRBJ2-7; 9 bases align to TRBD1. CDR3 length equals 14 residues. Germline CDR1 reads SNHLY; CDR2 reads FYNNEI. V gave up 8 bases and J gave up 2 bases; unmatched junction bases: 7. The CDR3 DNA is TGTGCCAGCCTTCGACAGGGGGTAACCTACGAGCAGTACTTC. It yields the protein CASLRQGVTYEQYF. Full variable domain (remainder filled in from reference TRBV2 and TRBJ2-7): EPEVTQTPSHQVTQMGQEVILRCVPISNHLYFYWYRQILGQKVEFLVSFYNNEISEKSEIFDDQFSVERPDGSNFTLKIRSTKLEDSAMYFCASLRQGVTYEQYFGPGTRLTVT.

This rearrangement joins TRBV5-1 to TRBJ2-1; 7 bases are a match to TRBD1. The CDR3 spans 15 residues. V shed 0 bases and J 4 bases; nucleotides not matched to a gene: 4. The germline gives CDR1 SGHRS, CDR2 YFSETQ. DNA of the CDR3: TGCGCCAGCAGCTTGGCCGGGACAGCTTACAATGAGCAGTTCTTC. It is translated as CASSLAGTAYNEQFF.

This clone came up a few times. This chain connects TRBV14 to TRBJ2-7, with a weak D call TRBD2 (6 bases). Germline CDR1 reads SGHDN; CDR2 reads FVKESK. V lost 0 bases, J lost 0 bases, and 9 bases lay in between. CDR3 length equals 15 residues. For the CDR3, the DNA is TGTGCCAGCAGCCAAGATGCGGGGAGCTCCTACGAGCAGTACTTC. This gives the protein CASSQDAGSSYEQYF.